This T cell receptor (beta chain) was sequenced for a study of siplizumab effects on memory and regulatory T cells. Roughly 99,000 TCR templates were assayed per sample. The data were produced by immunoSEQ multiplex PCR, yet TCRdb's version contains in-frame clones alone and is incomplete. The table has around 97,000 clones, roughly 94% seen once. Study-wide results and caveats: Greater diversity than memory cells seemed evident in naive T cells, which also appeared to be major alloresponse contributors.

From germline, CDR1 is MDHEN and CDR2 SYDVKM. The CDR3 spans 8 residues. This clone was seen only a few times. Its antigen is still unknown. The specimen sequenced was non-Treg CD4+ T cells sorted from blood. The receptor's source is a human donor in good health. The gene calls are TRBV28 and TRBJ1-1, with D uncertain. CDR3 nucleotides: TGTGCAAGAACTGAAGCTTTCTTT. Protein: CARTEAFF.